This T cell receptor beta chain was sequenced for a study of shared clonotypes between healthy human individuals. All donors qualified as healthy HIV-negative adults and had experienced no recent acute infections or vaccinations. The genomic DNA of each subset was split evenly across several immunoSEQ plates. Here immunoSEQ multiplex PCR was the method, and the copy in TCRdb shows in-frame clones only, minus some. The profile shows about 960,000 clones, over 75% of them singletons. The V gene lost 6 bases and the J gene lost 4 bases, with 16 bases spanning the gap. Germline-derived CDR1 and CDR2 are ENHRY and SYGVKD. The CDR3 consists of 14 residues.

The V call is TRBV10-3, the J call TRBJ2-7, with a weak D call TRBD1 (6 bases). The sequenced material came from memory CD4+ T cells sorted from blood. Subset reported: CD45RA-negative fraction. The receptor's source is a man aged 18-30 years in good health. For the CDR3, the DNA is TGTGCCATCAGGTCCCGTCAGGGGCAATACGAGCAGTACTTC. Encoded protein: CAIRSRQGQYEQYF.